This TCR beta chain came from a study of T cells after yellow fever vaccination. The V and J ends lost 5 bases and 10 bases respectively, with 8 bases between them. Germline CDR1 reads SEHNR; CDR2 reads FQNEAQ (reference sequence). CDR3 length: 11 residues. This clonotype came up many times. The TCR cDNA carried a universal primer site and UMIs from 5'RACE template switching. Via MiXCR, TCRdb re-called the 5' RACE reads, giving one row per CDR3 protein. The profile covers about 110,000 distinct CDR3 sequences, with more than 7.5% appearing a single time and 25% taken by the ten largest. The material was CD8+ T cells sorted from PBMCs, obtained 45 days after the yellow fever booster vaccination. The chain recombines TRBV7-9 with TRBJ2-2; no reliable D call. The receptor comes from a man aged 25 to 40 who received the YFV17D yellow fever vaccine. The CDR3 coding sequence is TGTGCCAGCAGCCTCTCCTTGGAGCTGTTTTTT. This sequence encodes CASSLSLELFF.